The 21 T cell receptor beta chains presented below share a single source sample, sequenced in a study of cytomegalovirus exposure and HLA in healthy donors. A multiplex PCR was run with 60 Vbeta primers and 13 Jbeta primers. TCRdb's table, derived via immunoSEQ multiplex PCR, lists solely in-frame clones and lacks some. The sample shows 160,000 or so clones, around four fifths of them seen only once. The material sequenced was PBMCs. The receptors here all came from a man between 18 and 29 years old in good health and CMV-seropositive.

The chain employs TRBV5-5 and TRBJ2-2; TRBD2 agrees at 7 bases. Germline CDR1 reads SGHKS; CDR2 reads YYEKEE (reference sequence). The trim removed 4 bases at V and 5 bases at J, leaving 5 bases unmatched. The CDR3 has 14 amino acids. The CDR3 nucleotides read TGTGCCAGCAGCCATGGGAGGGAAACCGGGGAGCTGTTTTTT. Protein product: CASSHGRETGELFF.

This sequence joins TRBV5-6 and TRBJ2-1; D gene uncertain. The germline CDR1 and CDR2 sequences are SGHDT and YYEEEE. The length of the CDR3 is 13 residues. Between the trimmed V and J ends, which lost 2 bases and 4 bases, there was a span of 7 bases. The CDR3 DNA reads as TGTGCCAGCAGCTTAAGAGAGTACAATGAGCAGTTCTTC. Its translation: CASSLREYNEQFF.

CDR3 in amino acids: CASSPRGRGEAFF. The CDR3 region has the DNA TGTGCCAGTAGCCCCAGGGGGCGCGGTGAAGCTTTCTTT. The chain employs TRBV19 and TRBJ1-1, with TRBD1 matching 8 bases. The CDR3 covers 13 residues. Germline V lookup: CDR1 LNHDA, CDR2 SQIVND (reference sequence). V was clipped by 6 bases and J by 7 bases; unmatched bases: 7. Complete variable domain (other parts from reference TRBV19 and TRBJ1-1): DGGITQSPKYLFRKEGQNVTLSCEQNLNHDAMYWYRQDPGQGLRLIYYSQIVNDFQKGDIAEGYSVSREKKESFPLTVTSAQKNPTAFYLCASSPRGRGEAFFGQGTRLTVV.

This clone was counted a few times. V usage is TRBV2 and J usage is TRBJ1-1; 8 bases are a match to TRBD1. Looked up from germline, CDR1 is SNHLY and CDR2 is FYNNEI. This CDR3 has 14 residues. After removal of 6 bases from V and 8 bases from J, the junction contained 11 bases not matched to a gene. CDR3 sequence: CASRDQTGASEAFF. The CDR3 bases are TGTGCCAGCAGAGACCAGACAGGGGCGTCGGAAGCTTTCTTT.

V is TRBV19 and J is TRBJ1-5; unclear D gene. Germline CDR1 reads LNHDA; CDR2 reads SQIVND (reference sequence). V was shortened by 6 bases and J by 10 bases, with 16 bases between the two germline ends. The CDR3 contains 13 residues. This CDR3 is CASSLGLGGPQHF. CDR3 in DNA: TGTGCCAGTAGCCTAGGTCTTGGCGGACCCCAGCATTTT.

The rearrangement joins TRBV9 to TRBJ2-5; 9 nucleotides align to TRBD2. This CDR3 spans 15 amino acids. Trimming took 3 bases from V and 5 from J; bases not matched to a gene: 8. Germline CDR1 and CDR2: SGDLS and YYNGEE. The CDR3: CASSAGGGVGETQYF. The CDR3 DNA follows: TGTGCCAGCAGCGCAGGCGGGGGGGTGGGGGAGACCCAGTACTTC.

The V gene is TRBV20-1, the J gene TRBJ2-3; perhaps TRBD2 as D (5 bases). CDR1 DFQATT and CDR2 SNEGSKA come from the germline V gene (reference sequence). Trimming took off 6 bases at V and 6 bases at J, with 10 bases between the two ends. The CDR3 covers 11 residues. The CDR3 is CSAVPGDTQYF. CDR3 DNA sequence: TGCAGTGCCGTTCCGGGGGATACGCAGTATTTT.

The CDR3 loop reads CASSPRGRWNQETQYF. DNA of the CDR3: TGTGCCAGCAGCCCCCGAGGGAGGTGGAATCAAGAGACCCAGTACTTC. This chain connects TRBV11-2 to TRBJ2-5; D may be TRBD2 (6 bases). In germline, CDR1 is SGHAT, CDR2 FQNNGV. The V end was cut by 5 bases, the J end by 2 bases, with 18 bases between. The length of the CDR3 is 16 residues.

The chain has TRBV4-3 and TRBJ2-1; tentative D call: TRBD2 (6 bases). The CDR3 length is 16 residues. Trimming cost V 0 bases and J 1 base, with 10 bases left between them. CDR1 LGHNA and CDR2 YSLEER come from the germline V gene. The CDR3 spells CASSQDGSGSYNEQFF. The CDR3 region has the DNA TGCGCCAGCAGCCAAGATGGGAGCGGGTCCTACAATGAGCAGTTCTTC.

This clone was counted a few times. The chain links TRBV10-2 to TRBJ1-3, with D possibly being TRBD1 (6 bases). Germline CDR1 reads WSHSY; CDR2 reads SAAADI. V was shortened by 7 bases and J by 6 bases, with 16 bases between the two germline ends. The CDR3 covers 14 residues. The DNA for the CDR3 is TGCGCCAGCATGCGGGGGCTGAGCGCAAACACCATATATTTT. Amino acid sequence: CASMRGLSANTIYF.

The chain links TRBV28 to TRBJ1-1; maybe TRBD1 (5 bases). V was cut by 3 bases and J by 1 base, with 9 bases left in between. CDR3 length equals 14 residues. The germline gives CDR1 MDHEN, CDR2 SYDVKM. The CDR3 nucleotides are TGTGCCAGCAGTTTGGGGCTATCGAACACTGAAGCTTTCTTT. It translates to CASSLGLSNTEAFF.

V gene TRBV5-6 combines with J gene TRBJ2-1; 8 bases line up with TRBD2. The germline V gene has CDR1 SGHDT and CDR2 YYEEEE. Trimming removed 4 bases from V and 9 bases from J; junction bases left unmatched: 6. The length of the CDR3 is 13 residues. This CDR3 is CASSLPLAGEQFF. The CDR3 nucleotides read TGTGCCAGCAGCCTGCCCCTAGCGGGTGAGCAGTTCTTC.

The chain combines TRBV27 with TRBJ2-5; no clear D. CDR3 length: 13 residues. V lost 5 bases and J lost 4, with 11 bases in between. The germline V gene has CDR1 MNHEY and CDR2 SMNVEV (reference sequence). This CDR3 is CASSPYLGETQYF. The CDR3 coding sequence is TGTGCCAGCAGTCCCTACCTAGGAGAGACCCAGTACTTC.

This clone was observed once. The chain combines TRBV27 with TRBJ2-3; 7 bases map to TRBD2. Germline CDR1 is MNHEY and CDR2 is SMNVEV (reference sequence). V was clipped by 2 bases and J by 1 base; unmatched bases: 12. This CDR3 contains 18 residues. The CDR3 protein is CASSLTASSGSRTDTQYF. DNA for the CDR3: TGTGCCAGCAGTTTAACGGCTAGTAGCGGGTCGCGCACAGATACGCAGTATTTT.

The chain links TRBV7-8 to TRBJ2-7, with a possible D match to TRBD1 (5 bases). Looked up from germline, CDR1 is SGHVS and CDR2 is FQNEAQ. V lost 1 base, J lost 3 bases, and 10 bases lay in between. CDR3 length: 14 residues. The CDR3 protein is CASSLEGAVYEQYF. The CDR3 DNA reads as TGTGCCAGCAGCTTAGAAGGGGCGGTCTACGAGCAGTACTTC.

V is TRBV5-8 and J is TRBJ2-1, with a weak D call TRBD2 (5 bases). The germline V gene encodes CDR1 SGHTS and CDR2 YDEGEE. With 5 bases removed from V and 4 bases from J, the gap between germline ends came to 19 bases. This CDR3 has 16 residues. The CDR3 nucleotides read TGTGCCAGCAGGACGGAGGACCCCTTTCTGTACAATGAGCAGTTCTTC. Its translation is CASRTEDPFLYNEQFF.

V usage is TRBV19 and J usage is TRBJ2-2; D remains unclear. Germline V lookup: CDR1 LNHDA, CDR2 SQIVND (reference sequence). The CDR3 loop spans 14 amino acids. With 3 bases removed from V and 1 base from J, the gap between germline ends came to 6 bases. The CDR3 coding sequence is TGTGCCAGTAGTATGAGGCGGAACACCGGGGAGCTGTTTTTT. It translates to CASSMRRNTGELFF.

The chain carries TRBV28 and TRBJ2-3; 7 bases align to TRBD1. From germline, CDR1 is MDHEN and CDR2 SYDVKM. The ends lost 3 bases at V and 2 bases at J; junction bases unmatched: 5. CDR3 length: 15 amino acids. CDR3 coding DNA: TGTGCCAGCAGTTTTGATGACAGGGTCACAGATACGCAGTATTTT. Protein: CASSFDDRVTDTQYF.

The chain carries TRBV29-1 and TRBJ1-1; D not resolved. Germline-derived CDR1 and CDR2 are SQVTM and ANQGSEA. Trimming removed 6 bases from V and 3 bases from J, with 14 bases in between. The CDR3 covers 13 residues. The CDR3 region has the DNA TGCAGCGTATATGGAGCCCTACACACTGAAGCTTTCTTT. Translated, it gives CSVYGALHTEAFF.

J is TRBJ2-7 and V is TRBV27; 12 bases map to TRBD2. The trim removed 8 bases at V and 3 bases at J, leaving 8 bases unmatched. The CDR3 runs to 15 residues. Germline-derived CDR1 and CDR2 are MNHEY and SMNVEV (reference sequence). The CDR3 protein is CASGETSGSVYEQYF. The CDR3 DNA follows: TGTGCCAGCGGGGAGACTAGCGGGAGTGTCTACGAGCAGTACTTC.

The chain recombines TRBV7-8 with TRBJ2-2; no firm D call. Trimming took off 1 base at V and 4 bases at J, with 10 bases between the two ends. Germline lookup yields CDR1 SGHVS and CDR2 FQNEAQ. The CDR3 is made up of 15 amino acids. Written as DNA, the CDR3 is TGTGCCAGCAGCTTAGGGGCCAGGCCCACCGGGGAGCTGTTTTTT. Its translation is CASSLGARPTGELFF.